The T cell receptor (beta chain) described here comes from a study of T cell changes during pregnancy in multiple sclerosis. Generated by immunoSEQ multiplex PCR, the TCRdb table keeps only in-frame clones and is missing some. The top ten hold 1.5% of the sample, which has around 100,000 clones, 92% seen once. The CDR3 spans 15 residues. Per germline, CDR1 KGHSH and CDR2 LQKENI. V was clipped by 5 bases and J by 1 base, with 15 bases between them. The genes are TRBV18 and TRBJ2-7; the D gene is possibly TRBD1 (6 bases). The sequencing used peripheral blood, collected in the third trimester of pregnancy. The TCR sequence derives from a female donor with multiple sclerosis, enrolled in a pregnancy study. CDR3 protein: CASSGLDRSSYEQYF. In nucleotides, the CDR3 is TGTGCCAGCTCAGGGCTGGACAGAAGTTCCTACGAGCAGTACTTC.